This T cell receptor (beta chain) originates from a study of molecular identifiers for immune sequencing clone quantification. The CDR3 spans 15 residues. Trimming at V came to 2 bases and at J to 4 bases, leaving 3 bases not matched to a gene. TCRdb independently ran MiXCR on the PCR reads; one entry per CDR3 protein. The table has some 320,000 distinct CDR3 sequences, roughly 23% seen once. This clonotype was picked up a small number of times. Sequencing input: naive CD8+ T cells from blood, with Jurkat cell RNA spiked in. Regarding subset: FACS-sorted CD8+CD4-CCR7+CD45RA+ naive T cells. The source of this sequence is a human donor in good health. Some libraries in this study had Jurkat cell RNA spiked in. This chain uses TRBV12-3 or TRBV12-4 with TRBJ1-5; 9 bases line up with TRBD1. The CDR3 sequence is CASSLRTGVNQPQHF. CDR3 coding DNA: TGTGCCAGCAGTTTAAGGACAGGGGTTAATCAGCCCCAGCATTTT.